Listed below are T cell receptor beta chains from one sample, sequenced in a study of T cells in Graves' hyperthyroidism and ophthalmopathy. TCRdb processed the multiplex PCR reads anew with MiXCR; each CDR3 protein has one entry. The profile covers around 600,000 distinct CDR3 sequences, with approximately 14% appearing a single time and around 12% taken by the ten largest. Sequenced input: blood. The receptors come from a woman between 50 and 59 years old with Graves' ophthalmopathy. CDR3s include the opening cysteine and the closing phenylalanine or tryptophan. Fields, in order: CDR3 DNA, CDR3 protein, clone size, J gene, V gene, D gene. D genes are given only for firm matches. Rows give clone size only sometimes, using once, few, many, or a class for an expanded clone.

cdr3_nt: TGCAGCGTTGCGGCGGATGAGAGACCGAACACCGGGGAGCTGTTTTTT
cdr3_aa: CSVAADERPNTGELFF
clone_size: .
j_call: TRBJ2-2
v_call: TRBV29-1
d_call: .

cdr3_nt: TGTGCCAGCAGTGAAAGCGTCTTAAGTGGTAGCGGGAGCTCCTACGAGCAGTACTTC
cdr3_aa: CASSESVLSGSGSSYEQYF
clone_size: many
j_call: TRBJ2-7
v_call: TRBV6-1
d_call: TRBD2

cdr3_nt: TGTGCCACCAGTGATCCCAGACTGGGGAGCTCCTACAATGAGCAGTTCTTC
cdr3_aa: CATSDPRLGSSYNEQFF
clone_size: .
j_call: TRBJ2-1
v_call: TRBV24-1
d_call: .

cdr3_nt: TGTGCCAGCAGCTTAGTCGGGACTAGCGGGAGTCAAGAGACCCAGTACTTC
cdr3_aa: CASSLVGTSGSQETQYF
clone_size: many
j_call: TRBJ2-5
v_call: TRBV7-2
d_call: TRBD2

cdr3_nt: TGTGCCAGCAGCTCAACCCCCGGCAATGAGCAGTTCTTC
cdr3_aa: CASSSTPGNEQFF
clone_size: many
j_call: TRBJ2-1
v_call: TRBV7-3
d_call: .

cdr3_nt: TGCGCCAGCAGCTTAGGTGCCGGCGGGTCGGAGGATCAGCCCCAGCATTTT
cdr3_aa: CASSLGAGGSEDQPQHF
clone_size: .
j_call: TRBJ1-5
v_call: TRBV5-1
d_call: .

cdr3_nt: TGCAGTGCTATCAGACTAGCGGGAAGGTACAATGAGCAGTTCTTC
cdr3_aa: CSAIRLAGRYNEQFF
clone_size: many
j_call: TRBJ2-1
v_call: TRBV20-1
d_call: TRBD2

cdr3_nt: TGTGCCAGCTCACCACCCACAGCTCTCTCTGGAAACACCATATATTTT
cdr3_aa: CASSPPTALSGNTIYF
clone_size: many
j_call: TRBJ1-3
v_call: TRBV18
d_call: .

cdr3_nt: TGCGCCAGCAGTTCTCCGACAGGGGGGCAAGAGACCCAGTACTTC
cdr3_aa: CASSSPTGGQETQYF
clone_size: many
j_call: TRBJ2-5
v_call: TRBV5-1
d_call: TRBD1

cdr3_nt: TGTGCCAGCAGCCGTACGACTGAAGCTTTCTTT
cdr3_aa: CASSRTTEAFF
clone_size: many
j_call: TRBJ1-1
v_call: TRBV28
d_call: .

cdr3_nt: TGCGCCAGCAGCCAAGAGGTGCCAGATCTACCCTACGAGCAGTACTTC
cdr3_aa: CASSQEVPDLPYEQYF
clone_size: .
j_call: TRBJ2-7
v_call: TRBV4-3
d_call: .

cdr3_nt: TGTGCCAGCAGTCCCCAGGGGGAGGGCTTTGCCTACGAGCAGTACTTC
cdr3_aa: CASSPQGEGFAYEQYF
clone_size: once
j_call: TRBJ2-7
v_call: TRBV6-1
d_call: .

cdr3_nt: TGTGCCAGCACCATATCCCCGGGACGCCGTGGAGGGGGCTACACCTTC
cdr3_aa: CASTISPGRRGGGYTF
clone_size: .
j_call: TRBJ1-2
v_call: TRBV6-1
d_call: .

cdr3_nt: TGCAGTGCCCTCGGACAGGGCCACGAGCAGTACTTC
cdr3_aa: CSALGQGHEQYF
clone_size: .
j_call: TRBJ2-7
v_call: TRBV20-1
d_call: TRBD1

cdr3_nt: TGTGCCAGCAGGGGGACAGGGCACGCCGGGGAGCTGTTTTTT
cdr3_aa: CASRGTGHAGELFF
clone_size: .
j_call: TRBJ2-2
v_call: TRBV6-2/TRBV6-3
d_call: TRBD1

cdr3_nt: TGTGCCAGCAGATCCGGGACCGTCGGGAGAACTGAAGCTTTCTTT
cdr3_aa: CASRSGTVGRTEAFF
clone_size: .
j_call: TRBJ1-1
v_call: TRBV12-3/TRBV12-4
d_call: .

cdr3_nt: TGTGCCAGTAGTGCCCTAGCGGGTTATTCCTACGAGCAGTACTTC
cdr3_aa: CASSALAGYSYEQYF
clone_size: .
j_call: TRBJ2-7
v_call: TRBV19
d_call: TRBD2

cdr3_nt: TGTGCCAGCAGCCCTATATTGGGTAGGAATGAGCAGTTCTTC
cdr3_aa: CASSPILGRNEQFF
clone_size: .
j_call: TRBJ2-1
v_call: TRBV7-9
d_call: .

cdr3_nt: TGTGCCTGGAGTGCAGGTAGACTAGCGACCTCCACAGATACGCAGTATTTT
cdr3_aa: CAWSAGRLATSTDTQYF
clone_size: many
j_call: TRBJ2-3
v_call: TRBV30
d_call: TRBD2

cdr3_nt: TGTGCCAGCGGTAAGGACATATTGAGAACCGGGGAGCTGTTTTTT
cdr3_aa: CASGKDILRTGELFF
clone_size: .
j_call: TRBJ2-2
v_call: TRBV25-1
d_call: .

cdr3_nt: TGTGCCAGCAGCCACGGACAGGGATTCACCGGGGAGCTGTTTTTT
cdr3_aa: CASSHGQGFTGELFF
clone_size: many
j_call: TRBJ2-2
v_call: TRBV3-1
d_call: TRBD1

cdr3_nt: TGTGCCAGCAGCCCCCAGAACAGGGCCGGCGGCTACACCTTC
cdr3_aa: CASSPQNRAGGYTF
clone_size: many
j_call: TRBJ1-2
v_call: TRBV7-9
d_call: .

cdr3_nt: TGTGCCAGCAGTTTCTCAAGCGGTGGCTACACCTTC
cdr3_aa: CASSFSSGGYTF
clone_size: many
j_call: TRBJ1-2
v_call: TRBV12-3/TRBV12-4
d_call: .

cdr3_nt: TGTGCCAGCAGTTTGGGACAGGGGGGTGCCAAGCAGTACTTC
cdr3_aa: CASSLGQGGAKQYF
clone_size: few
j_call: TRBJ2-7
v_call: TRBV27
d_call: TRBD1

cdr3_nt: TGCGCCAGCAGTTCAACCTCTGGACTAGCGGGAGGGGACGAGCAGTACTTC
cdr3_aa: CASSSTSGLAGGDEQYF
clone_size: .
j_call: TRBJ2-7
v_call: TRBV5-1
d_call: TRBD2

cdr3_nt: TGCAGTGCCAGAGCCTCCTCGGGTACCGGGGAGCTGTTTTTT
cdr3_aa: CSARASSGTGELFF
clone_size: many
j_call: TRBJ2-2
v_call: TRBV20-1
d_call: .

cdr3_nt: TGTGCCAGCAGTGACGAGAAGGAGAATGAGCAGTTCTTC
cdr3_aa: CASSDEKENEQFF
clone_size: few
j_call: TRBJ2-1
v_call: TRBV6-4
d_call: .

cdr3_nt: TGTGCCAGTAGCACCGTAGGGCTAGCGGACTACAATGAGCAGTTCTTC
cdr3_aa: CASSTVGLADYNEQFF
clone_size: .
j_call: TRBJ2-1
v_call: TRBV19
d_call: TRBD2

cdr3_nt: TGTGCCAGCAGTGCCCGCGCGACCGGTCCTTCCACTGAAGCTTTCTTT
cdr3_aa: CASSARATGPSTEAFF
clone_size: many
j_call: TRBJ1-1
v_call: TRBV12-3/TRBV12-4
d_call: .

cdr3_nt: TGCGCCAGCAGCTTGGACACAGGGGGCGGTGAAAAACTGTTTTTT
cdr3_aa: CASSLDTGGGEKLFF
clone_size: many
j_call: TRBJ1-4
v_call: TRBV5-1
d_call: TRBD1

cdr3_nt: TGTGCCAGCTCACCCTCAACTTTTACAGGGTCTTTGGTTAATGAGCAGTTCTTC
cdr3_aa: CASSPSTFTGSLVNEQFF
clone_size: many
j_call: TRBJ2-1
v_call: TRBV18
d_call: .

cdr3_nt: TGTGCCAGCAGTGAGCGGGCCAGGGGGAGCAATGAGCAGTTCTTC
cdr3_aa: CASSERARGSNEQFF
clone_size: many
j_call: TRBJ2-1
v_call: TRBV2
d_call: TRBD1

cdr3_nt: TGTGCCAGCAGCGATAACCCTCTTGGGGCCGGGGAGCCGTTTTTT
cdr3_aa: CASSDNPLGAGEPFF
clone_size: .
j_call: TRBJ2-2
v_call: TRBV7-3
d_call: .

cdr3_nt: TGTGCCAGCAGTGTACCCCTGAGTAGCGGGAGTGGAGAGACCCAGTACTTC
cdr3_aa: CASSVPLSSGSGETQYF
clone_size: .
j_call: TRBJ2-5
v_call: TRBV2
d_call: TRBD2

cdr3_nt: TGTGCCAGTAGTAGACGGGACAGGTTTGCCCCAAGCTCCTACAATGAGCAGTTCTTC
cdr3_aa: CASSRRDRFAPSSYNEQFF
clone_size: .
j_call: TRBJ2-1
v_call: TRBV19
d_call: TRBD1

cdr3_nt: TGCAGCGTTGTAACTCTAGAGACCCAGTACTTC
cdr3_aa: CSVVTLETQYF
clone_size: .
j_call: TRBJ2-5
v_call: TRBV29-1
d_call: .

cdr3_nt: TGTGCCAGTAGTATGGAGGGCTCGTGGACTGAAGCTTTCTTT
cdr3_aa: CASSMEGSWTEAFF
clone_size: many
j_call: TRBJ1-1
v_call: TRBV19
d_call: .

cdr3_nt: TGTGCCAGCAGCCTAGACGGGTGGAGTGAAAAACTGTTTTTT
cdr3_aa: CASSLDGWSEKLFF
clone_size: few
j_call: TRBJ1-4
v_call: TRBV7-9
d_call: .

cdr3_nt: TGTGCCTGGAGCGGGGTCTCCTACAATGAGCAGTTGTTC
cdr3_aa: CAWSGVSYNEQLF
clone_size: few
j_call: TRBJ2-1
v_call: TRBV30
d_call: .

cdr3_nt: TGTGCCAGCAGTGCCGAGCCGGGACTAGCGACACACGAGCAGTACTTC
cdr3_aa: CASSAEPGLATHEQYF
clone_size: few
j_call: TRBJ2-7
v_call: TRBV6-1
d_call: TRBD2

cdr3_nt: TGTGCCAGCAGCTTAGGGTTACGGGAAGGCTCCTACAATGAGCAGTTCTTC
cdr3_aa: CASSLGLREGSYNEQFF
clone_size: .
j_call: TRBJ2-1
v_call: TRBV11-2
d_call: .

cdr3_nt: TGTGCCTGGAGTGTAAGGGTGGGGGAAAAACTGTTTTTT
cdr3_aa: CAWSVRVGEKLFF
clone_size: many
j_call: TRBJ1-4
v_call: TRBV30
d_call: .

cdr3_nt: TGTGCCAGCAGTTACTCGAAGTTCGGAACTGAAGCTTTCTTT
cdr3_aa: CASSYSKFGTEAFF
clone_size: few
j_call: TRBJ1-1
v_call: TRBV6-6
d_call: .

cdr3_nt: TGTGCCAGCAGTTTAGCACCGCCAGGGGGTAGCAATCAGCCCCAGCATTTT
cdr3_aa: CASSLAPPGGSNQPQHF
clone_size: many
j_call: TRBJ1-5
v_call: TRBV27
d_call: TRBD1

cdr3_nt: TGTGCCAGTAGTTTAACGACTAGCGGGAGCTCCTACGAGCAGTACTTC
cdr3_aa: CASSLTTSGSSYEQYF
clone_size: .
j_call: TRBJ2-7
v_call: TRBV19
d_call: TRBD2

cdr3_nt: TGTGCCAGCAGCGGGGACAGGGGGAACAATGAGCAGTTCTTC
cdr3_aa: CASSGDRGNNEQFF
clone_size: .
j_call: TRBJ2-1
v_call: TRBV5-5
d_call: TRBD1

cdr3_nt: TGTGCCAGCAGCCCCCAGGGGGCGACTCGCGAGCAGTACTTC
cdr3_aa: CASSPQGATREQYF
clone_size: many
j_call: TRBJ2-7
v_call: TRBV7-2
d_call: TRBD1

cdr3_nt: TGCAGTGTGAGGGAAGCGAGCTCCTACGAGCAGTACTTC
cdr3_aa: CSVREASSYEQYF
clone_size: many
j_call: TRBJ2-7
v_call: TRBV20-1
d_call: .

cdr3_nt: TGCAGTGAGAGAGGCGACAATGAGCAGTTCTTC
cdr3_aa: CSERGDNEQFF
clone_size: .
j_call: TRBJ2-1
v_call: TRBV20-1
d_call: .

cdr3_nt: TGTGCCAGCAATGACCGAGGAGATACGCAGTATTTT
cdr3_aa: CASNDRGDTQYF
clone_size: many
j_call: TRBJ2-3
v_call: TRBV2
d_call: .

cdr3_nt: TGTGCCAGCAGTAGAGGGACTAGCGGGGAACTAAGCACAGATACGCAGTATTTT
cdr3_aa: CASSRGTSGELSTDTQYF
clone_size: many
j_call: TRBJ2-3
v_call: TRBV28
d_call: TRBD2

cdr3_nt: TGTGCCAGCAGCAAAGGGACTAGTCTACCCACAGATACGCAGTATTTT
cdr3_aa: CASSKGTSLPTDTQYF
clone_size: .
j_call: TRBJ2-3
v_call: TRBV14
d_call: TRBD2

cdr3_nt: TGTGCCAGCACCACTGGGACTAGCGGGAACAGGCCCTACGAGCAGTACTTC
cdr3_aa: CASTTGTSGNRPYEQYF
clone_size: many
j_call: TRBJ2-7
v_call: TRBV6-1
d_call: TRBD2

cdr3_nt: TGTGCCAGCAGCGTAGATGGGACAGGGGGAACTGAAGCTTTCTTT
cdr3_aa: CASSVDGTGGTEAFF
clone_size: few
j_call: TRBJ1-1
v_call: TRBV9
d_call: TRBD1

cdr3_nt: TGTGCCAGCAGTTACATTGGGGTTGCCACTGAAGCTTTCTTT
cdr3_aa: CASSYIGVATEAFF
clone_size: many
j_call: TRBJ1-1
v_call: TRBV6-2/TRBV6-3
d_call: .

cdr3_nt: TGCGCCAGCAGCTTGGATACTAGCGACGGGACCCAGTACTTC
cdr3_aa: CASSLDTSDGTQYF
clone_size: .
j_call: TRBJ2-5
v_call: TRBV5-1
d_call: TRBD2

cdr3_nt: TGTGCCAGCAGCCATGCCGGGACAGCCTCCTACGAGCAGTACTTC
cdr3_aa: CASSHAGTASYEQYF
clone_size: .
j_call: TRBJ2-7
v_call: TRBV14
d_call: TRBD1

cdr3_nt: TGTGCCAGTAGTTTACGGACTAGCGGGACCAATGAGCAGTTCTTC
cdr3_aa: CASSLRTSGTNEQFF
clone_size: few
j_call: TRBJ2-1
v_call: TRBV19
d_call: TRBD2

cdr3_nt: TGCAGCGGGACTAGCGGAAGCTACGAGCAGTACTTC
cdr3_aa: CSGTSGSYEQYF
clone_size: many
j_call: TRBJ2-7
v_call: TRBV29-1
d_call: TRBD2